A single sample is the source of the 15 T cell receptor beta chains below, sequenced in a study of blood T cells in healthy people across ages. The authors ran a second PCR of 7 to 11 cycles using a sample-barcoded 5' primer and a J-beta primer mix. TCRdb re-derived calls from the 5' RACE reads in MiXCR, one entry per CDR3 protein. The table has approximately 1.5 million distinct CDR3 sequences, 35% to 45% seen once. The sequencing input was blood. Receptors were obtained from a woman aged 18-29 years in good health.

The genes are TRBV4-1 and TRBJ1-2, with D possibly matching TRBD1 (5 bases). Trimming cost V 4 bases and J 3 bases, with 15 bases left between them. CDR1 and CDR2 from the germline V gene are MGHRA and YSYEKL. This CDR3 region has 15 residues. This chain's CDR3 is CASSPAGGVDYGYTF. The CDR3 DNA sequence: TGCGCCAGCAGCCCGGCTGGGGGGGTCGACTATGGCTACACCTTC.

This clonotype was found a few times. This chain connects TRBV28 to TRBJ1-5, with 8 bases fitting TRBD1. The CDR3 loop spans 17 amino acids. J was trimmed by 0 bases and V by 6 bases; bases with no gene match: 10. Germline V gene sequence: CDR1 MDHEN, CDR2 SYDVKM. In DNA form, the CDR3 reads TGTGCCAGCAGCCCGCACAGGGGGACTTATAGCAATCAGCCCCAGCATTTT. Translated, it gives CASSPHRGTYSNQPQHF. The full variable domain, with the rest looked up from reference TRBV28 and TRBJ1-5, is DVKVTQSSRYLVKRTGEKVFLECVQDMDHENMFWYRQDPGLGLRLIYFSYDVKMKEKGDIPEGYSVSREKKERFSLILESASTNQTSMYLCASSPHRGTYSNQPQHFGDGTRLSIL.

The chain links TRBV6-1 to TRBJ1-5, with D unclear. CDR1 and CDR2 from the germline V gene are MNHNS and SASEGT. V was pared by 5 bases and J by 7 bases, with 9 bases between. The CDR3 extends over 12 amino acids. The DNA of the CDR3 is TGTGCCAGCAGTAAATACGGCCAGCCCCAGCATTTT. Its protein is CASSKYGQPQHF.

The J gene is TRBJ1-1, the V gene TRBV7-9; D is ambiguous. This CDR3 is built from 15 residues. The germline V gene encodes CDR1 SEHNR and CDR2 FQNEAQ (reference sequence). V dropped 8 bases and J dropped 0 bases, with 16 bases sitting between them. The CDR3 region is CASVGLTAMNTEAFF. CDR3 nucleotide sequence: TGTGCCAGCGTTGGTCTTACGGCTATGAACACTGAAGCTTTCTTT.

This chain joins TRBV7-2 and TRBJ2-2; 10 nucleotides match TRBD2. V lost 1 base, J lost 4 bases, and 3 bases stayed unmatched. The CDR3 is 16 residues long. Germline V lookup: CDR1 SGHTA, CDR2 FQGNSA. CDR3 nucleotide sequence: TGTGCCAGCAGCTTAGGTAGCGGGGGGACCACCGGGGAGCTGTTTTTT. Translated: CASSLGSGGTTGELFF.

The sample holds a few counts of this clonotype. The V gene is TRBV12-3 or TRBV12-4, the J gene TRBJ2-5, with D unclear. V was shortened by 5 bases and J by 3 bases, with 10 bases between the two germline ends. The CDR3 spans 13 residues. CDR3 residues: CASSQQNEETQYF. The CDR3 coding sequence is TGTGCCAGCAGTCAGCAGAATGAAGAGACCCAGTACTTC.

CDR3 protein: CASSLWGPQGGFTEAFF. The DNA for the CDR3 is TGTGCCAGCAGTTTATGGGGACCACAGGGCGGATTCACTGAAGCTTTCTTT. The rearrangement joins TRBV27 to TRBJ1-1; TRBD1 might be the D (6 bases). The V gene lost 1 base and the J gene lost 4 bases, with 19 bases spanning the gap. The CDR3 has 17 amino acids. Germline CDR1 reads MNHEY; CDR2 reads SMNVEV (reference sequence).

V gene TRBV6-5 combines with J gene TRBJ2-1; 13 bases fit TRBD2. Germline CDR1 MNHEY, CDR2 SVGAGI. V shed 0 bases, J shed 4 bases, and the junction held 3 bases outside the gene matches. The CDR3 totals 17 residues. The CDR3 reads CASSYSGTSGTYNEQFF. As DNA, the CDR3 is TGTGCCAGCAGTTACTCAGGGACTAGCGGGACGTACAATGAGCAGTTCTTC.

This clonotype has just one count. The rearrangement links TRBV29-1 to TRBJ2-4; possible D gene TRBD1, 6 bases. With the DNA end fitting TRBJ2-7 better, the J assignment may be wrong. Looked up from germline, CDR1 is SQVTM and CDR2 is ANQGSEA. The CDR3 is made up of 14 amino acids. As DNA, the CDR3 is TGCAGCGTCGCCCTCCGACAGGCTGATTACGAGCAGTACTTC. As protein: CSVALRQADYEQYF.

This clonotype was counted a few times. The rearrangement joins TRBV7-2 to TRBJ1-5, with D perhaps TRBD1 (5 bases). This CDR3 contains 16 residues. Germline assignment: CDR1 SGHTA and CDR2 FQGNSA. V lost 3 bases and J 3 bases, leaving 15 bases between the germline ends. The CDR3 DNA sequence: TGTGCCAGCAGCTTTCAGGGTTCTTCCCACAATCAGCCCCAGCATTTT. Encoded protein: CASSFQGSSHNQPQHF.

The gene calls are TRBV20-1 and TRBJ2-7; D possibly corresponds to TRBD1 (5 bases). The tail of the sequence fits TRBJ2-5 better, so the J call may be wrong. The CDR3 contains 13 residues. Per germline, CDR1 DFQATT and CDR2 SNEGSKA (reference sequence). For the CDR3, the DNA is TGCAGTGCCCGTTCACCTAGGGGTGAGACCCAGTACTTC. Protein sequence: CSARSPRGETQYF.

This chain links TRBV20-1 with TRBJ1-2, with a tentative D call TRBD1 (5 bases). Germline CDR1 is DFQATT and CDR2 is SNEGSKA (reference sequence). The CDR3 runs to 14 residues. Trimming removed 6 bases from V and 4 bases from J, with 18 bases in between. In DNA, the CDR3 is TGCAGTGCCCCGGGTCGGGACGGCAGCTATGGCTACACCTTC. It codes for CSAPGRDGSYGYTF.

The chain carries TRBV20-1 and TRBJ2-1; no firm D call. The germline CDR1 and CDR2 sequences are DFQATT and SNEGSKA (reference sequence). The CDR3 length is 14 residues. The V and J ends lost 5 bases and 13 bases respectively, with 24 bases between them. The CDR3 DNA reads as TGCAGTGCTCCTAGGTCTGGGAACGGAGCCAGACAGTTCTTC. Amino acids: CSAPRSGNGARQFF.

Only a few counts were recorded for this clonotype. The chain links TRBV28 to TRBJ2-5; TRBD1 matches 7 bases. J lost 5 bases, V lost 6 bases, and 9 bases had no gene match. CDR3 length: 14 residues. Germline loops: CDR1 MDHEN, CDR2 SYDVKM. CDR3 DNA: TGTGCCAGCAGCCCACAGGGGTTAACGGAGACCCAGTACTTC. The encoded protein is CASSPQGLTETQYF.

This rearrangement joins TRBV5-1 to TRBJ2-5; the D is unclear. Germline V lookup: CDR1 SGHRS, CDR2 YFSETQ. The CDR3 contains 11 residues. Trimming removed 1 base from V and 11 bases from J, with 9 bases in between. DNA of the CDR3: TGCGCCAGCAGCTTGTCTCAGGAGCAGTACTTC. Its protein product is CASSLSQEQYF. Using reference TRBV5-1 and TRBJ2-5 for the parts outside the CDR3, the full variable domain is KAGVTQTPRYLIKTRGQQVTLSCSPISGHRSVSWYQQTPGQGLQFLFEYFSETQRNKGNFPGRFSGRQFSNSRSEMNVSTLELGDSALYLCASSLSQEQYFGPGTRLLVL.